This record covers a single TCR beta chain. Its matching antigen is unknown. This entry is derived from a study of T cells expressing NK-cell markers. The overall study: Underlying the TCR beta repertoires were sorted CD3+CD56+NKG2C+, CD3+CD56+NKG2C- and CD3+CD56-NKG2C+ T cells. The sequencing cohort of eight donors included seven HCMV-seropositive individuals and one seronegative individual.

Notes on the study in general: Of the CD8+ T cells in a handful of donors, about 1.0-8% belonged to dominant NKG2C+ clonotypes. A handful of donors showed these clonotypes also leading the CD3+CD56-NKG2C+ fraction.

The CDR3 length is 11 residues. The germline gives CDR1 SGHTA, CDR2 FQGNSA. Each CDR3 protein gets one entry in TCRdb, which reprocessed the 5' RACE reads and gives no DNA. This sample's clone table lists about 260,000 distinct CDR3 sequences. Sequencing input: blood T cells: a sorted CD56 or NKG2C T cell subset, CD4+ or CD8+ T cells, or bulk PBMC T cells (not recorded which). The sequence came from a woman between 18 and 70 years old in good health. The rearrangement links TRBV7-2 to TRBJ2-2. The CDR3 region is CASWNTGELFF.